This TCR beta chain was captured in a study of CD8 T cells in ankylosing spondylitis. This CDR3 has 16 amino acids. Germline CDR1 MNHEY, CDR2 SMNVEV (reference sequence). Trimming shortened V by 5 bases and J by 2 bases, and 15 bases separated the two germline ends. Findings and limits, study-wide: Disease-linked clones displayed a CD8+ phenotype and appeared relatively rarely in peripheral blood. Previously reported in reactive arthritis synovial fluid and blood were some of the motif variants.

Many counts were recorded for this clonotype. Antigen: not known. TCRdb reanalysed the 5' RACE reads using MiXCR and keeps one entry per CDR3 protein. The sample lists 150,000 or so distinct CDR3 sequences; approximately 9.9% were seen once. The sequence was collected from a female donor with ankylosing spondylitis or in good health (not recorded which). This chain connects TRBV27 to TRBJ2-2, with a tentative D call TRBD2 (5 bases). The sequenced sample was blood, either unsorted or a sorted T cell fraction (not recorded which). As DNA, the CDR3 is TGTGCCAGCAGTCCCACGGACTTGCTTAACACCGGGGAGCTGTTTTTT. Its protein is CASSPTDLLNTGELFF.